Below, 19 T cell receptor beta chains from the same sample are listed, as sequenced in a study of a mutant IDH1 vaccine in newly diagnosed glioma. No antigen has been assigned to these receptors. The time point is: week 5, during vaccination. A single vaccine dose contained 300 ug of mutant IDH1 20-mer peptide, and topical imiquimod was used with it. Sequenced by immunoSEQ multiplex PCR; TCRdb stores in-frame clones only, minus some. The table shows about 51,000 clones, with around 80% occurring only once. Sequences were derived from PBMCs, sampled from a glioma patient whose treatment included an IDH1 peptide vaccine. The source is a man in his forties or fifties with glioma.

V gene TRBV19 combines with J gene TRBJ1-5; D possibly corresponds to TRBD1 (5 bases). V was shortened by 6 bases and J by 1 base, with 10 bases between the two germline ends. Germline V gene lookup returns CDR1 LNHDA and CDR2 SQIVND (reference sequence). This CDR3 has 14 amino acids. The DNA for the CDR3 is TGTGCCAGTAGGGGGGGGAGGAGCAATCAGCCCCAGCATTTT. This translates into CASRGGRSNQPQHF. The full variable domain, rest sourced from reference TRBV19 and TRBJ1-5, is DGGITQSPKYLFRKEGQNVTLSCEQNLNHDAMYWYRQDPGQGLRLIYYSQIVNDFQKGDIAEGYSVSREKKESFPLTVTSAQKNPTAFYLCASRGGRSNQPQHFGDGTRLSIL.

The chain links TRBV10-3 to TRBJ2-5, with a possible D match to TRBD1 (6 bases). There are 12 residues in the CDR3. Germline CDR1 reads ENHRY; CDR2 reads SYGVKD. The V and J ends lost 6 bases and 5 bases respectively, with 10 bases between them. This CDR3 reads CAISLQGETQYF. The CDR3 DNA reads TGTGCCATCAGCCTACAGGGTGAGACCCAGTACTTC.

This sequence joins TRBV5-1 and TRBJ1-1, with D perhaps matching TRBD1 (5 bases). Trimming removed 2 bases at V and 3 bases at J, with 8 bases between. Looked up from germline, CDR1 is SGHRS and CDR2 is YFSETQ. CDR3 length: 13 amino acids. CDR3 protein: CASSLGRDTEAFF. In DNA form, the CDR3 reads TGCGCCAGCAGCTTAGGCAGGGACACTGAAGCTTTCTTT.

This chain links TRBV7-2 with TRBJ1-2, with D unresolved. Germline loops: CDR1 SGHTA, CDR2 FQGNSA. This CDR3 has 14 residues. Trimming pared 7 bases from V and 1 base from J, leaving 13 bases between. The CDR3 sequence: CASKGPNLNYGYTF. The DNA of the CDR3 is TGTGCCAGCAAGGGCCCTAATCTTAACTATGGCTACACCTTC.

By sample share, this clone is medium-sized. The rearrangement links TRBV6-1 to TRBJ1-6; D unresolved. Germline V CDR1 and CDR2: MNHNS, SASEGT. Trimming took off 2 bases at V and 7 bases at J, with 9 bases between the two ends. The CDR3 is 14 residues long. This chain's CDR3 is CASSERTENSPLHF. The CDR3 DNA follows: TGTGCCAGCAGTGAAAGGACGGAGAATTCACCCCTCCACTTT.

The chain uses TRBV23-1 and TRBJ1-1; D perhaps matches TRBD1 (5 bases). TRBV23-1 is marked as an open reading frame, function uncertain. The V gene lost 3 bases and the J gene lost 1 base, with 15 bases spanning the gap. The CDR3 is made up of 16 amino acids. The CDR3 DNA is TGCGCCAGCAGTCAGCCTCCACGGGGGAGGAACACTGAAGCTTTCTTT. Translation: CASSQPPRGRNTEAFF.

The chain uses TRBV29-1 and TRBJ2-2, with unresolved D. This CDR3 has 10 residues. CDR1 is SQVTM, CDR2 ANQGSEA, per germline. V gave up 3 bases and J gave up 12 bases, with 8 bases separating them. DNA of the CDR3: TGCAGCGTTGATGCAGGCCAGCTGTTTTTT. Its protein is CSVDAGQLFF.

The J gene is TRBJ1-1, the V gene TRBV15; possible D gene TRBD1, 5 bases. Germline V lookup: CDR1 LNHNV, CDR2 YYDKDF (reference sequence). The V and J ends lost 5 bases and 5 bases respectively, with 18 bases between them. The CDR3 is 15 amino acids. The CDR3: CATSPRDSRRTEAFF. CDR3 in DNA: TGTGCCACCAGCCCCCGGGACTCTCGAAGGACTGAAGCTTTCTTT.

This clone was counted a single time. The V and J genes are TRBV7-9 and TRBJ2-2; 11 nucleotides line up with TRBD1. This CDR3 has 17 amino acids. CDR1 is SEHNR, CDR2 FQNEAQ, per germline (reference sequence). The trim removed 3 bases at V and 5 bases at J, leaving 8 bases unmatched. The CDR3 protein is CASSFWTGGAGTGELFF. DNA of the CDR3: TGTGCCAGCAGCTTCTGGACAGGGGGCGCGGGGACCGGGGAGCTGTTTTTT.

This clone has just a few counts. The chain links TRBV7-8 to TRBJ2-1, with D tentatively TRBD1 (5 bases). The germline V gene has CDR1 SGHVS and CDR2 FQNEAQ. Deletions cut 0 bases from V and 0 bases from J, with 12 bases between. This CDR3 has 17 residues. This chain's CDR3 is CASSLALGVSSYNEQFF. CDR3 nucleotide sequence: TGTGCCAGCAGCTTAGCCTTAGGGGTCAGCTCCTACAATGAGCAGTTCTTC.

V usage is TRBV10-3 and J usage is TRBJ2-1, with 13 positions matching TRBD2. Germline lookup yields CDR1 ENHRY and CDR2 SYGVKD. The trim removed 5 bases at V and 6 bases at J, leaving 16 bases unmatched. This CDR3 comprises 19 residues. Here the CDR3 DNA reads TGTGCCATCAGTTCCTACCAAGCCGGGACTAGCGGGGCCTTCAATGAGCAGTTCTTC. Translated, it gives CAISSYQAGTSGAFNEQFF.

This sequence joins TRBV2 and TRBJ2-5; 8 bases map to TRBD1. Germline V gives CDR1 SNHLY, CDR2 FYNNEI. With 4 bases clipped from V and 3 bases from J, the junction kept 7 bases outside the gene matches. The CDR3 loop spans 15 amino acids. For the CDR3, the DNA is TGTGCCAGCAGTGTACAGGGGGGCCCCGAAGAGACCCAGTACTTC. This encodes CASSVQGGPEETQYF.

This clone counts as medium-sized. The chain couples TRBV14 to TRBJ2-7, with 8 bases identical to TRBD1. Unmatched junction bases numbered 3, after V lost 4 bases and J lost 1 base. CDR3 size: 14 residues. Germline loops: CDR1 SGHDN, CDR2 FVKESK. DNA of the CDR3: TGTGCCAGCAGCCTCGGACAGGGTTCCTACGAGCAGTACTTC. The encoded protein is CASSLGQGSYEQYF.

The chain employs TRBV6-6 and TRBJ1-1, with a possible D match to TRBD1 (6 bases). The CDR3 has 14 residues. Trimming left V 2 bases short and J 1 base short, with 8 bases between. Germline lookup yields CDR1 MNHNY and CDR2 SVGAGI (reference sequence). The CDR3 reads CASSYGGTNTEAFF. As DNA, the CDR3 is TGTGCCAGCAGTTACGGGGGCACGAACACTGAAGCTTTCTTT.

A few counts support this clone. The CDR3 here is CASSGNKAGYTEAFF. The CDR3 bases are TGTGCCAGCAGCGGGAATAAGGCGGGCTACACTGAAGCTTTCTTT. The chain has TRBV9 and TRBJ1-1; D is uncertain. Per germline, CDR1 SGDLS and CDR2 YYNGEE. Trimming pared 3 bases from V and 3 bases from J, leaving 15 bases between. CDR3 length equals 15 residues.

The chain joins TRBV9 to TRBJ2-3; a possible D gene is TRBD2 (6 bases). V was trimmed by 0 bases and J by 6 bases, leaving 8 bases between them. Looked up from germline, CDR1 is SGDLS and CDR2 is YYNGEE. This CDR3 contains 13 residues. CDR3 nucleotides: TGTGCCAGCAGCGTAGTAGGGACTGATACGCAGTATTTT. Translated, it gives CASSVVGTDTQYF.

This clone was recorded a few times. The chain has TRBV20-1 and TRBJ1-1; no reliable D call. This CDR3 is 11 amino acids long. Trimming left V 1 base short and J 1 base short, with 1 base between. Germline assignment: CDR1 DFQATT and CDR2 SNEGSKA (reference sequence). The DNA of the CDR3 is TGCAGTGCTAGAGCGAACACTGAAGCTTTCTTT. Its protein product is CSARANTEAFF.

This clone has more than one count but fewer than ten. V is TRBV9 and J is TRBJ1-5, with 10 positions matching TRBD1. V was pared by 0 bases and J by 7 bases, with 4 bases of the junction left unmatched. The CDR3 has 15 amino acids. Germline loops: CDR1 SGDLS, CDR2 YYNGEE. The CDR3 DNA reads TGTGCCAGCAGCGTAGGGGACAGGGGAGAACAGCCCCAGCATTTT. Protein sequence: CASSVGDRGEQPQHF. The entire variable domain, with the rest obtained from reference TRBV9 and TRBJ1-5, is as follows: DSGVTQTPKHLITATGQRVTLRCSPRSGDLSVYWYQQSLDQGLQFLIQYYNGEERAKGNILERFSAQQFPDLHSELNLSSLELGDSALYFCASSVGDRGEQPQHFGDGTRLSIL.

The chain joins TRBV9 to TRBJ2-5; 13 nucleotides align to TRBD2. The V segment lost 3 bases and the J segment 5 bases; nucleotides outside the gene matches: 10. CDR1 SGDLS and CDR2 YYNGEE come from the germline V gene. The CDR3 runs 17 residues. CDR3 sequence (DNA): TGTGCCAGCAGCGAGGGTTCGACTAGCGGGGGGCGGGAGACCCAGTACTTC. It yields the protein CASSEGSTSGGRETQYF.